This entry is about one T cell receptor (beta chain). Other nucleotide sequences from this sample produce the same CDR3. Trimming took off 2 bases at V and 2 bases at J, with 9 bases between the two ends. The CDR3 runs to 15 residues. Germline V gene lookup returns CDR1 SGHTA and CDR2 FQGNSA. The data were obtained in a study of blood T cell repertoires in COVID-19. TCRdb keeps only in-frame clones here, not all; method: immunoSEQ multiplex PCR. The data hold about 150,000 clones, with around 79% observed a single time. The sequence came from a man older than 75 with acute or convalescent COVID-19. The genes are TRBV7-2 and TRBJ2-2; D might be TRBD1 (6 bases). Sequences were obtained from peripheral blood. CDR3 bases: TGTGCCAGCAGCTTATTTGGGGGCAACACCGGGGAGCTGTTTTTT. Residues: CASSLFGGNTGELFF.